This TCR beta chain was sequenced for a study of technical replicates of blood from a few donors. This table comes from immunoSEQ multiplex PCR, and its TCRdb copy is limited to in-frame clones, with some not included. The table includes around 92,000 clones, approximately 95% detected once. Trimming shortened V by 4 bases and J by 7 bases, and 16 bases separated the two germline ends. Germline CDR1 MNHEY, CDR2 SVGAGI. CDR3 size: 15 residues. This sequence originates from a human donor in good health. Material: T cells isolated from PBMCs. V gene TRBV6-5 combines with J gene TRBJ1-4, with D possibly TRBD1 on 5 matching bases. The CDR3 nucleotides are TGTGCCAGCAGTTCTTCAGGGTTCTTGGGTGAAAAACTGTTTTTT. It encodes CASSSSGFLGEKLFF.